This T cell receptor beta chain is from a study of blood T cells in healthy people across ages. The CDR3 runs 14 residues. Germline V gene sequence: CDR1 SQVTM, CDR2 ANQGSEA. This clonotype has only a few counts. Through a sample-barcoded 5' primer and a J-beta primer mix, a second PCR was run for roughly 6 to 11 cycles. TCRdb reprocessed the 5' RACE reads via MiXCR and lists one record per CDR3 protein. This sample has approximately 780,000 distinct CDR3 sequences; around 25% occur once, and the top ten carry over 2.5%. Sample donors were healthy Caucasian individuals that came from Russia, aged roughly 6 to 95. It was around 10 milliliters of peripheral blood that were drawn from each donor. This sample was shared with a second study, whose subject was T cells of mothers and their children. That source adds: Compared with unrelated pairs, related mother-child pairs had slightly higher, non-significant overlap.

Sequenced material: blood. The chain is built from TRBV29-1 and TRBJ2-5, with 10 bases that match TRBD1. The DNA end is a closer match to TRBJ2-1, so the J assignment may be wrong. The sequence was obtained from a boy aged 5-17 years in good health. Here the CDR3 reads CSVEGGQGFHEQFF. CDR3 coding DNA: TGCAGCGTCGAGGGGGGACAGGGGTTCCATGAGCAGTTCTTC.